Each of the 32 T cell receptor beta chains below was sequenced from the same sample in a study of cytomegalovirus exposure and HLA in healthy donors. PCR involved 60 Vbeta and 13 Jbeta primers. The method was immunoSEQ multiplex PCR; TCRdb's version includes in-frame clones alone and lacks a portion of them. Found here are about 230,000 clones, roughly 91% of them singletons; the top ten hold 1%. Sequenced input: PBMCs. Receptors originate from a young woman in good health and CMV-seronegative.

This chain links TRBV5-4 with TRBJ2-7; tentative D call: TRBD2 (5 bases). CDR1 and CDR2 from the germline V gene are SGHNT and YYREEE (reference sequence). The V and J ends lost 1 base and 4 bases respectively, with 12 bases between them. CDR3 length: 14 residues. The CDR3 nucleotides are TGTGCCAGCAGCTTGTCCGGGGTTAGTTACGAGCAGTACTTC. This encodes CASSLSGVSYEQYF.

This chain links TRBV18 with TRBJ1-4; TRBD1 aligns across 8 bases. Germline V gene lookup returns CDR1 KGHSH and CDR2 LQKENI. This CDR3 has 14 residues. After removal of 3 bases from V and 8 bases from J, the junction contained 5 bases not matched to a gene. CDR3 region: CASSPRGLGEKLFF. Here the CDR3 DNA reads TGTGCCAGCTCACCCAGGGGGCTCGGAGAAAAACTGTTTTTT.

CDR3 protein: CATAPGSYEQYF. CDR3 nucleotides: TGTGCCACCGCCCCAGGGTCCTACGAGCAGTACTTC. The rearrangement joins TRBV15 to TRBJ2-7; a possible D gene is TRBD1 (5 bases). V lost 8 bases and J lost 1, with 9 bases in between. From germline, CDR1 is LNHNV and CDR2 YYDKDF (reference sequence). The CDR3 runs 12 residues.

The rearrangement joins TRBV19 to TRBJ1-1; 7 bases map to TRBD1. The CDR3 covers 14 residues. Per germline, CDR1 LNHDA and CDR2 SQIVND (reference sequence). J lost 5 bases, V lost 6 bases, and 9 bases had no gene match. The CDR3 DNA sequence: TGTGCCAGTAGCGAGGGGGCCGGGGGAACTGAAGCTTTCTTT. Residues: CASSEGAGGTEAFF.

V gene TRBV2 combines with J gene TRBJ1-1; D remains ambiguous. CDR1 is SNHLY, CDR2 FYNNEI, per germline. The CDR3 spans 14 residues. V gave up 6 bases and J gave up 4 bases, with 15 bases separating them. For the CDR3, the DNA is TGTGCCAGCAGCCCGACGGAGAGCATCACTGAAGCTTTCTTT. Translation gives CASSPTESITEAFF.

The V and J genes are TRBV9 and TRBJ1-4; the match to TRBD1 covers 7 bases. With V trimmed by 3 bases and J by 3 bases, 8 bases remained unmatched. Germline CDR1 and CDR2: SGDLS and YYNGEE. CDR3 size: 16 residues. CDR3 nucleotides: TGTGCCAGCAGCGCTGAGACAGGGAGGCCTAATGAAAAACTGTTTTTT. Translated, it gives CASSAETGRPNEKLFF.

The CDR3 DNA reads as TGTGCCATCAGACCTAGTACAGGGGATCATCAGCCCCAGCATTTT. It is translated as CAIRPSTGDHQPQHF. J is TRBJ1-5 and V is TRBV10-3, with 7 nucleotides matching TRBD1. V shed 6 bases, J shed 5 bases, and the junction held 10 bases outside the gene matches. The length of the CDR3 is 15 residues. CDR1 is ENHRY, CDR2 SYGVKD, per germline.

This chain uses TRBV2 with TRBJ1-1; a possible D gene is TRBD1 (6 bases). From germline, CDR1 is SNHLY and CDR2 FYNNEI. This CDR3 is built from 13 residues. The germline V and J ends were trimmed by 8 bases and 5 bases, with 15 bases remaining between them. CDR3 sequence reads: CASGGQEGTEAFF. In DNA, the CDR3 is TGTGCCAGCGGGGGACAAGAGGGAACTGAAGCTTTCTTT.

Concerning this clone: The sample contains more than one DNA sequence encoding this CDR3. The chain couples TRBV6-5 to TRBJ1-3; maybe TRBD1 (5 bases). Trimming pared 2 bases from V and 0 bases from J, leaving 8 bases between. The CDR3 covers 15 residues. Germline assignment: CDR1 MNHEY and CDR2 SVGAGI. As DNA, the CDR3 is TGTGCCAGCAGTTACCGGGGGTCCTCTGGAAACACCATATATTTT. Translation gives CASSYRGSSGNTIYF.

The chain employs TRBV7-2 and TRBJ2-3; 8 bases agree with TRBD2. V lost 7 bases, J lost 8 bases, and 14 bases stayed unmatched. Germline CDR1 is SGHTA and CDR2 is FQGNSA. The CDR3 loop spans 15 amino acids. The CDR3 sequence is CASNTPGGFLGTQYF. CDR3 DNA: TGTGCCAGCAATACCCCGGGGGGGTTTCTAGGTACGCAGTATTTT.

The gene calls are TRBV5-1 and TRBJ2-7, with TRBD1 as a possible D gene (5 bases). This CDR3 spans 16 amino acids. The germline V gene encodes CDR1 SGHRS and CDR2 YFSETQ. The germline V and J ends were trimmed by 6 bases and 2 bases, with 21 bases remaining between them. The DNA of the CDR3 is TGCGCCAGCACCCTCGCGTCCCAGACAGCCACCTACGAGCAGTACTTC. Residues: CASTLASQTATYEQYF. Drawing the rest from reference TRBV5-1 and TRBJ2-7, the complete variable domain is KAGVTQTPRYLIKTRGQQVTLSCSPISGHRSVSWYQQTPGQGLQFLFEYFSETQRNKGNFPGRFSGRQFSNSRSEMNVSTLELGDSALYLCASTLASQTATYEQYFGPGTRLTVT.

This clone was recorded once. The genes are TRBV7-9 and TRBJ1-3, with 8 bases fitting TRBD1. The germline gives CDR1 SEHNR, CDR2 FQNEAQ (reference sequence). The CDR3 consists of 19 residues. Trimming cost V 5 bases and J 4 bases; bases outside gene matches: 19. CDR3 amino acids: CASSDRVTGAPTMGNTIYF. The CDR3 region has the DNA TGTGCCAGCAGCGATAGGGTGACAGGGGCCCCAACCATGGGAAACACCATATATTTT.

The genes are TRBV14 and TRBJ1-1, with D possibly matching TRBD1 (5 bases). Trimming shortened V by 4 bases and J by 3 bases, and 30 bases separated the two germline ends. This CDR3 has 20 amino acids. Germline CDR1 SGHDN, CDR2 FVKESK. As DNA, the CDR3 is TGTGCCAGCAGCCGGAGGAGGGGAAAAGAGAAAGCCGAGAGGTACACTGAAGCTTTCTTT. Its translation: CASSRRRGKEKAERYTEAFF.

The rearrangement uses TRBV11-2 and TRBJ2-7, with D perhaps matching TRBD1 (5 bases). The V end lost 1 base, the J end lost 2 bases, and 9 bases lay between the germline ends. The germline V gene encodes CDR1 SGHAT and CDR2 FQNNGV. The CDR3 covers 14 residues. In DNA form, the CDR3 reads TGTGCCAGCAGCTTAGTTCTGACAGCCTACGAGCAGTACTTC. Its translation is CASSLVLTAYEQYF.

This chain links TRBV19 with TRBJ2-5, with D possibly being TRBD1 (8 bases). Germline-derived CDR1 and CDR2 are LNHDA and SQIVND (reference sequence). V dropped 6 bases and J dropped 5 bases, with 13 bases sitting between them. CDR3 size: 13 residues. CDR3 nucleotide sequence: TGTGCCAGTAGGTCACAGGGGGGGGAGACCCAGTACTTC. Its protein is CASRSQGGETQYF.

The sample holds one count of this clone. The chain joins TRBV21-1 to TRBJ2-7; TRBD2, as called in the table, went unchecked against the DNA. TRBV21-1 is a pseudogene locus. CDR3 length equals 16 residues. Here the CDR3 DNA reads TGTGCCAGCAGCACCGTGACTAGCGGGATCCTCTACGAGCAGTACTTC. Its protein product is CASSTVTSGILYEQYF.

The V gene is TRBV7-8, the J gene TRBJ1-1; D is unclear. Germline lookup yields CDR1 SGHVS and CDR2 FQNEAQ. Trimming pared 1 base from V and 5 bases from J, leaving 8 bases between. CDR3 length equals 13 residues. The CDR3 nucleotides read TGTGCCAGCAGCTTAGTACGGGGAACTGAAGCTTTCTTT. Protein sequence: CASSLVRGTEAFF.

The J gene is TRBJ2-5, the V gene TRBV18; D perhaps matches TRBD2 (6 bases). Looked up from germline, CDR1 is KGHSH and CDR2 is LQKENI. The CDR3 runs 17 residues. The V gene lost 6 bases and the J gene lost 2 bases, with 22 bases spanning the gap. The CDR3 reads CASSLRRGPLIQETQYF. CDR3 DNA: TGTGCCAGCTCCCTGCGGAGGGGCCCATTGATACAAGAGACCCAGTACTTC.

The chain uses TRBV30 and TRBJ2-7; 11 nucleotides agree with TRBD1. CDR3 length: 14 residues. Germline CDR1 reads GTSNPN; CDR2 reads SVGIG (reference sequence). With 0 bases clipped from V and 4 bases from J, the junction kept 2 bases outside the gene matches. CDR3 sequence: CAWSVGTGGYEQYF. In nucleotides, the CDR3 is TGTGCCTGGAGTGTAGGGACAGGGGGTTACGAGCAGTACTTC.

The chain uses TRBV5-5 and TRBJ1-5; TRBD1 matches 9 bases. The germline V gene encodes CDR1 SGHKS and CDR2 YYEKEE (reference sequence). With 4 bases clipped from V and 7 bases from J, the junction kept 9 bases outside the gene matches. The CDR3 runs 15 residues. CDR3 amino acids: CASSADRGGRQPQHF. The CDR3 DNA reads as TGTGCCAGCAGCGCGGACAGGGGAGGGAGACAGCCCCAGCATTTT.

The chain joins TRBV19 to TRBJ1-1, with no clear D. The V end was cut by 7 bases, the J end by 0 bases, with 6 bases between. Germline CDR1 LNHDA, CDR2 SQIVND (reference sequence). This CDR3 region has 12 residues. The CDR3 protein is CASTGMNTEAFF. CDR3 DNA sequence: TGTGCCAGTACAGGAATGAACACTGAAGCTTTCTTT.

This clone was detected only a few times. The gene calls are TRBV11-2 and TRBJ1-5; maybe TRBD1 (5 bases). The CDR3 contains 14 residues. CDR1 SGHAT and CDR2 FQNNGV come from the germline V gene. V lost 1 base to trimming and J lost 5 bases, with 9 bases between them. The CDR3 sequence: CASSLAGGDQPQHF. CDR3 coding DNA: TGTGCCAGCAGCTTAGCGGGGGGGGATCAGCCCCAGCATTTT.

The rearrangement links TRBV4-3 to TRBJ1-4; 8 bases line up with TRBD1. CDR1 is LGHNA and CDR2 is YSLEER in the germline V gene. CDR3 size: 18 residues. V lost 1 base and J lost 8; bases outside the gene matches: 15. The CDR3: CASSQVFGEQGAREKLFF. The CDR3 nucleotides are TGCGCCAGCAGCCAAGTTTTCGGAGAGCAGGGGGCAAGGGAAAAACTGTTTTTT.

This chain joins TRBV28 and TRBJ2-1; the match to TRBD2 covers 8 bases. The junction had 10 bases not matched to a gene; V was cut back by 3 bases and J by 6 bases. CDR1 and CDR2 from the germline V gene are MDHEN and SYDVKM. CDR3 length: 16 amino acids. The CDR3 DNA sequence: TGTGCCAGCAGTTTTTGGAGAGCGGGAGCCGGCAATGAGCAGTTCTTC. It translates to CASSFWRAGAGNEQFF.

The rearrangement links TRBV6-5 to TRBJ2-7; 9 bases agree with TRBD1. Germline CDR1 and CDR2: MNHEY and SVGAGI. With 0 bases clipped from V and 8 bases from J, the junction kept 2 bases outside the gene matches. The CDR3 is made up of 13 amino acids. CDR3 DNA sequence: TGTGCCAGCAGTTACTCGACAGGGGGTAAGCAGTACTTC. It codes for CASSYSTGGKQYF.

CDR3 region: CASSGTGTYEQYF. CDR3 DNA: TGTGCCAGCAGCGGGACAGGGACCTACGAGCAGTACTTC. This chain uses TRBV11-3 with TRBJ2-7; TRBD1 matches 9 bases. The CDR3 covers 13 residues. Per the germline V gene, CDR1 is SGHNT and CDR2 is YENEEA. The J segment lost 2 bases and the V segment lost 5 bases, leaving 1 base of the junction unmatched.

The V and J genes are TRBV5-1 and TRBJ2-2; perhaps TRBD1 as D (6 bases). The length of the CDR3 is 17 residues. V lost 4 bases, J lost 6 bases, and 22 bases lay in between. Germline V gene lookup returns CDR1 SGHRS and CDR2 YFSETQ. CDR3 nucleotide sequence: TGCGCCAGCAGCCACCGAAGGGGGTTTGTTTTACCCGGGGAGCTGTTTTTT. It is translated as CASSHRRGFVLPGELFF.

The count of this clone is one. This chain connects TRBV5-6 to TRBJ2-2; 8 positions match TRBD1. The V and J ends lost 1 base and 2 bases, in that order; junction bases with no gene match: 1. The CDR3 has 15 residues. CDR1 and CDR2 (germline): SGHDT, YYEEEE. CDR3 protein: CASSLSGGNTGELFF. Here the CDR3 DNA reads TGTGCCAGCAGCTTGTCAGGGGGCAACACCGGGGAGCTGTTTTTT. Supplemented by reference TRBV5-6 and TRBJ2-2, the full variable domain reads DAGVTQSPTHLIKTRGQQVTLRCSPKSGHDTVSWYQQALGQGPQFIFQYYEEEERQRGNFPDRFSGHQFPNYSSELNVNALLLGDSALYLCASSLSGGNTGELFFGEGSRLTVL.

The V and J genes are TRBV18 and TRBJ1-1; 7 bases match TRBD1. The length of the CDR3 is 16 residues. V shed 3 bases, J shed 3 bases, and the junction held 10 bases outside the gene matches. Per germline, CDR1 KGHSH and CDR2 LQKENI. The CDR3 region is CASSPRQGGADTEAFF. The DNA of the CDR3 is TGTGCCAGCTCACCCCGCCAGGGGGGCGCGGACACTGAAGCTTTCTTT.

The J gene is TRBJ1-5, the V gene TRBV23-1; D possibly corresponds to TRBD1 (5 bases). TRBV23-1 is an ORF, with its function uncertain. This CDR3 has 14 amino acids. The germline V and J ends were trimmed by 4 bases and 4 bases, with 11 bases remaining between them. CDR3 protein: CASSRRQLNQPQHF. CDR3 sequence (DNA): TGCGCCAGCAGTCGGCGACAGCTAAATCAGCCCCAGCATTTT.

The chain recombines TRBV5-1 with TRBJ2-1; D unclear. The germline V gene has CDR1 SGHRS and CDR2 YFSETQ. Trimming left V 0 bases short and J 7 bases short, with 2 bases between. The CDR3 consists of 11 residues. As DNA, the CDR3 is TGCGCCAGCAGCTTGGCAAATGAGCAGTTCTTC. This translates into CASSLANEQFF. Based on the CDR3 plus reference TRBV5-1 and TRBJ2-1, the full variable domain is KAGVTQTPRYLIKTRGQQVTLSCSPISGHRSVSWYQQTPGQGLQFLFEYFSETQRNKGNFPGRFSGRQFSNSRSEMNVSTLELGDSALYLCASSLANEQFFGPGTRLTVL.

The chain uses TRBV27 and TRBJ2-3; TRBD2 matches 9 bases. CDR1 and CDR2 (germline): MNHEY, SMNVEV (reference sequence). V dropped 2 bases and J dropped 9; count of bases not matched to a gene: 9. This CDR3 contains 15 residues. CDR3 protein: CASSLVGGGGQTQYF. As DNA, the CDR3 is TGTGCCAGCAGTTTAGTAGGCGGGGGGGGGCAAACGCAGTATTTT.